This is a list of T cell receptor beta chains from one sample in a study of monozygotic twins with inflammatory bowel disease. From its re-call of the 5' RACE reads, TCRdb lists each CDR3 protein once, without DNA. The sample totals about 450,000 distinct CDR3 sequences. The specimen was blood. These receptors all stem from a human donor with ulcerative colitis or Crohn's disease, or a healthy co-twin of an affected twin (not recorded which). CDR3s include the opening cysteine and the closing phenylalanine or tryptophan.

CDR3: CSARARGRAGELFF
J: TRBJ2-2
V: TRBV20-1

CDR3: CATSRDIGGYEAFF
J: TRBJ1-1
V: TRBV15

CDR3: CASSVTGDSPLHF
J: TRBJ1-6
V: TRBV7-9

CDR3: CATSRGEGGMNTEAFF
J: TRBJ1-1
V: TRBV15

CDR3: CSAQQGLSSYEQYF
J: TRBJ2-7
V: TRBV20-1

CDR3: CASSLKGEIFYEQYF
J: TRBJ2-7
V: TRBV27

CDR3: CASSHDLSSGNTIYF
J: TRBJ1-3
V: TRBV4-1

CDR3: CASSLGGWTEAFF
J: TRBJ1-1
V: TRBV5-1

CDR3: CASSAGTYQLNEQFF
J: TRBJ2-1
V: TRBV5-1

CDR3: CASSSEDRVSPLHF
J: TRBJ1-6
V: TRBV7-8

CDR3: CASSSLTGDYGYTF
J: TRBJ1-2
V: TRBV5-1

CDR3: CSAALKDTQYF
J: TRBJ2-3
V: TRBV20-1

CDR3: CSASSGFSGNTIYF
J: TRBJ1-3
V: TRBV20-1

CDR3: CAWTLTGSYNEQFF
J: TRBJ2-1
V: TRBV30

CDR3: CASRSPNGQGTGELFF
J: TRBJ2-2
V: TRBV7-6

CDR3: CASSRPGGTEAFF
J: TRBJ1-1
V: TRBV18

CDR3: CASSTTDRGFEQYF
J: TRBJ2-7
V: TRBV7-9

CDR3: CSASSFGGLEQFF
J: TRBJ2-1
V: TRBV20-1

CDR3: CASYAGKGTIYF
J: TRBJ1-3
V: TRBV7-8

CDR3: CASSLSKGLSYNEQFF
J: TRBJ2-1
V: TRBV7-2

CDR3: CASSFIAGQTYNEQFF
J: TRBJ2-1
V: TRBV11-1

CDR3: CASSPLSRAQNEQYF
J: TRBJ2-7
V: TRBV7-2